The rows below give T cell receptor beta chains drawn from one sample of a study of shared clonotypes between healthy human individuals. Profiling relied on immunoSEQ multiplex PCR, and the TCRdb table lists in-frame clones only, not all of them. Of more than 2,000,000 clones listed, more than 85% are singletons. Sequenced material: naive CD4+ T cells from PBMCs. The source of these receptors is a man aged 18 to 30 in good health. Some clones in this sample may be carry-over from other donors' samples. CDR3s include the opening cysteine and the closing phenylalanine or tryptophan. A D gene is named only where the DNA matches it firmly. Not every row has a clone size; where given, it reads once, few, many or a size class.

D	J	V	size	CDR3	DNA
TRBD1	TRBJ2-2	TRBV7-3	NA	CASSDGQGGKLFF	TGTGCCAGCAGCGACGGACAGGGCGGGAAATTGTTTTTT
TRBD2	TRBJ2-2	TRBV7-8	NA	CASSLRTSGRAITGELFF	TGTGCCAGCAGCCTCAGGACTAGCGGGAGGGCCATCACCGGGGAGCTGTTTTTT
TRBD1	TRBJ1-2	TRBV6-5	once	CASSSRRTGAYGYTF	TGTGCCAGCAGTTCGCGCCGGACAGGGGCCTATGGCTACACCTTC
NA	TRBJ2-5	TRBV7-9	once	CASSLQQGYQETQYF	TGTGCCAGCAGCTTGCAACAGGGATACCAAGAGACCCAGTACTTC
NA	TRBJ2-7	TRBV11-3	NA	CASSQRSYEQYF	TGTGCCAGCAGCCAGCGATCCTACGAGCAGTACTTC
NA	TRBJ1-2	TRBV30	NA	CAWSRTGYTF	TGTGCCTGGAGCCGAACTGGCTACACCTTC
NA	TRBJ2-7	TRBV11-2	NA	CASQGGDSYEQYF	TGTGCCTCACAGGGGGGGGACTCCTACGAGCAGTACTTC
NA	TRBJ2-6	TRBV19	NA	CASSIRLGGNGANVLTF	TGTGCCAGTAGTATACGATTGGGGGGTAATGGGGCCAACGTCCTGACTTTC
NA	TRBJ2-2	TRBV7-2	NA	CASSLRGVSESNTGELFF	TGTGCCAGCAGCTTAAGGGGAGTTTCCGAATCAAACACCGGGGAGCTGTTTTTT
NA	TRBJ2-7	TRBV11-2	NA	CASSSRGTTFSYEQYF	TGTGCCAGCAGCTCCAGGGGTACGACTTTCTCCTACGAGCAGTACTTC
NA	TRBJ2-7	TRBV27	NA	CASSPFLVSRPYEQYF	TGTGCCAGCAGTCCCTTTTTAGTCTCTCGGCCCTACGAGCAGTACTTC
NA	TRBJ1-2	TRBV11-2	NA	CASSLEGNYGYTF	TGTGCCAGCAGCTTAGAGGGGAACTATGGCTACACCTTC
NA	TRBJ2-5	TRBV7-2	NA	CASSSRDGGETQYF	TGTGCCAGCAGCTCACGGGATGGGGGGGAGACCCAGTACTTC
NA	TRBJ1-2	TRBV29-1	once	CSVVGTRTHGYTF	TGCAGCGTTGTAGGGACTCGTACCCATGGCTACACCTTC
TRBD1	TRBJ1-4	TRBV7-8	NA	CASSLMGQNEKLFF	TGTGCCAGCAGCTTAATGGGACAGAATGAAAAACTGTTTTTT
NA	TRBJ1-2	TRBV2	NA	CASSEANPSGPWAGGYTF	TGTGCCAGCAGTGAAGCGAACCCTTCCGGGCCGTGGGCCGGAGGCTACACCTTC
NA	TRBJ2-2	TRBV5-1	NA	CASSLALRANTGELFF	TGCGCCAGCAGCTTGGCACTCCGCGCGAACACCGGGGAGCTGTTTTTT
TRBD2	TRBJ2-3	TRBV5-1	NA	CASSLGSSGSTDTQYF	TGCGCCAGCAGCTTAGGGTCTAGCGGGAGCACAGATACGCAGTATTTT
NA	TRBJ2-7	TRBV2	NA	CASRSDSYEQYF	TGTGCCAGCCGGTCTGATTCCTACGAGCAGTACTTC
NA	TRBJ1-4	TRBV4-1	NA	CASSRPAGQTNEKLFF	TGCGCCAGCAGCCGGCCTGCGGGGCAGACGAATGAAAAACTGTTTTTT
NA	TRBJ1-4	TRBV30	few	CAWSVGALTGWAEKLFF	TGTGCCTGGAGTGTTGGGGCCTTGACAGGTTGGGCTGAAAAACTGTTTTTT
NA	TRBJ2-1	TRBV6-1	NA	CASSQGGLYNEQFF	TGTGCCAGCTCCCAGGGGGGCCTCTACAATGAGCAGTTCTTC
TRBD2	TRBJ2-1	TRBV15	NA	CATSSDSGSYNEQFF	TGTGCCACCAGCAGTGATAGCGGGTCCTACAATGAGCAGTTCTTC
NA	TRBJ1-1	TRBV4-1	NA	CASSQPSTENTEAFF	TGCGCCAGCAGCCAACCCTCGACAGAGAACACTGAAGCTTTCTTT
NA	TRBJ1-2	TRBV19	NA	CASRDARLRILYGYTF	TGTGCCAGCCGGGACGCGAGACTCCGCATCCTCTATGGCTACACCTTC
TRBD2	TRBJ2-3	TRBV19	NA	CASSRTSGRLDTQYF	TGTGCCAGTAGTAGGACTAGCGGGAGGTTAGATACGCAGTATTTT
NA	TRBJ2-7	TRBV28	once	CASSFGQGGSYEQYF	TGTGCCAGCAGTTTTGGGCAGGGGGGTTCCTACGAGCAGTACTTC
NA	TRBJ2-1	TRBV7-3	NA	CASSPRAHSYNEQFF	TGTGCCAGCAGCCCCCGGGCACACTCCTACAATGAGCAGTTCTTC
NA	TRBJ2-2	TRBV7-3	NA	CASSFSGLPTGELFF	TGTGCCAGCAGCTTCTCCGGACTACCCACCGGGGAGCTGTTTTTT
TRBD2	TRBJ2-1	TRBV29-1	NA	CSVEASGRFQSYNEQFF	TGCAGCGTTGAAGCTAGCGGGAGGTTTCAGTCCTACAATGAGCAGTTCTTC
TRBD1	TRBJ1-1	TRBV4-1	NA	CASSLDRGYTEAFF	TGCGCCAGCAGCCTGGACAGGGGCTACACTGAAGCTTTCTTT
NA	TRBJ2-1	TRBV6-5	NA	CASSPPGRGGQFF	TGTGCCAGCAGTCCCCCGGGTCGCGGAGGGCAGTTCTTC
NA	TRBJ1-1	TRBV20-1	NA	CSASAGSPAFF	TGCAGTGCTAGTGCCGGAAGCCCAGCTTTCTTT